Shown below are 11 T cell receptor beta chains from a single sample sequenced in a study of T cells in Graves' hyperthyroidism and ophthalmopathy. From RNA transcripts, TCR beta CDR3 regions were amplified. During a first-round RT-PCR of the TCR CDR3, the HTBI primer set was used. TCRdb re-analysed the multiplex PCR reads in MiXCR, keeping a single row per CDR3 protein. The data contain fewer than 750,000 distinct CDR3 sequences, 35% to 55% of them seen just once; the ten biggest clones take up about 8.3%. Material for sequencing was peripheral blood or thyroid tissue (not recorded which). Receptors were obtained from a woman younger than 35 with Graves' hyperthyroidism.

This clonotype was detected ten times or more. The rearrangement uses TRBV7-2 and TRBJ1-4, with D possibly matching TRBD1 (5 bases). The CDR3 is 14 amino acids. CDR1 and CDR2 from the germline V gene are SGHTA and FQGNSA. Trimming removed 4 bases from V and 5 bases from J, with 11 bases in between. The CDR3 coding sequence is TGTGCCAGCAGCTATCTGGCAGGGAATGAAAAACTGTTTTTT. It encodes CASSYLAGNEKLFF.

This clonotype has a count of ten or more. V usage is TRBV19 and J usage is TRBJ1-1, with a tentative D call TRBD1 (5 bases). This CDR3 comprises 16 residues. The ends were cut back, 0 bases at V and 5 bases at J, with 16 bases in the middle. In germline, CDR1 is LNHDA, CDR2 SQIVND (reference sequence). This chain's CDR3 is CASSIDWRGGSTEAFF. The DNA of the CDR3 is TGTGCCAGTAGTATAGATTGGAGGGGTGGATCGACTGAAGCTTTCTTT.

This chain joins TRBV10-3 and TRBJ2-5; no firm D call. CDR1 is ENHRY and CDR2 is SYGVKD in the germline V gene. This CDR3 has 14 amino acids. V lost 5 bases, J lost 5 bases, and 15 bases lay in between. CDR3 residues: CAISRQKSAETQYF. CDR3 DNA sequence: TGTGCCATCAGTCGCCAGAAATCTGCGGAGACCCAGTACTTC.

A note on this clonotype: The germline gene is not matched at one end of the junction; a read error may be the cause. The chain recombines TRBV7-9 with TRBJ2-3, with 13 bases matching TRBD2. Germline CDR1 SEHNR, CDR2 FQNEAQ (reference sequence). CDR3 size: 18 residues. The CDR3 spells CASSQGTSGKKGQDTQYF. The CDR3 DNA is TGCGCCAGCAGCCAGGGGACTAGCGGGAAAAAGGGTCAAGATACGCAGTATTTT.

The rearrangement joins TRBV29-1 to TRBJ2-7; a possible D gene is TRBD2 (5 bases). The germline gives CDR1 SQVTM, CDR2 ANQGSEA. Trimming cost V 3 bases and J 6 bases, with 6 bases left between them. The CDR3 spans 10 residues. The CDR3 DNA is TGCAGCGTTGATACTAGCGAGCAGTACTTC. It codes for CSVDTSEQYF.

As concerns this clonotype: One end of the junction is discordant with germline, which a read error may explain. This rearrangement joins TRBV29-1 to TRBJ2-2; TRBD2 matches 9 bases. Germline CDR1 reads SQVTM; CDR2 reads ANQGSEA. The CDR3 runs 15 residues. This chain's CDR3 is CSASYAGGNTGELSW. The CDR3 DNA reads TGCAGCGCCTCATACGCGGGAGGGAACACCGGGGAGCTGTCTTGG.

This clonotype has more than one count but fewer than ten. The chain uses TRBV7-9 and TRBJ2-1, with D unclear. V was clipped by 6 bases and J by 6 bases, with 9 bases between them. Germline V CDR1 and CDR2: SEHNR, FQNEAQ (reference sequence). The CDR3 consists of 12 residues. CDR3 protein: CASRKDGNEQFF. In nucleotides, the CDR3 is TGTGCCAGCAGAAAAGACGGCAATGAGCAGTTCTTC.

This clonotype has ten or more counts. V usage is TRBV5-1 and J usage is TRBJ2-7, with D tentatively TRBD1 or TRBD2 (5 bases each). Deletions cut 4 bases from V and 4 bases from J, with 15 bases between. Germline V gene data show CDR1 as SGHRS and CDR2 as YFSETQ. This CDR3 comprises 14 residues. In DNA form, the CDR3 reads TGCGCCAGCAGCCGAGGGACGGTGAATTACGAGCAGTACTTC. This gives the protein CASSRGTVNYEQYF.

This clonotype was counted many times. CDR3 protein: CASSLGGRADGYTF. The CDR3 coding sequence is TGTGCCAGCAGTTTGGGGGGCAGGGCTGATGGCTACACCTTC. The chain carries TRBV12-3 or TRBV12-4 and TRBJ1-2, with a tentative D call TRBD1 (6 bases). The CDR3 has 14 amino acids. The V end was cut by 3 bases, the J end by 6 bases, with 14 bases between.

This chain links TRBV20-1 with TRBJ2-7, with D possibly being TRBD1 (5 bases). V dropped 3 bases and J dropped 3 bases, with 9 bases sitting between them. Germline CDR1 is DFQATT and CDR2 is SNEGSKA (reference sequence). This CDR3 spans 12 amino acids. CDR3 DNA: TGCAGTGCTAGTAACAGGATCTACGAGCAGTACTTC. It specifies CSASNRIYEQYF.

The chain joins TRBV19 to TRBJ1-2, with 8 bases that match TRBD1. This CDR3 has 16 residues. Germline CDR1 and CDR2: LNHDA and SQIVND (reference sequence). V shed 3 bases and J 11 bases; nucleotides not matched to a gene: 17. The CDR3 DNA is TGTGCCAGTAGTATCCCGGACAGGGAAGGCAAAGTTGCTTACACCTTC. Protein sequence: CASSIPDREGKVAYTF.